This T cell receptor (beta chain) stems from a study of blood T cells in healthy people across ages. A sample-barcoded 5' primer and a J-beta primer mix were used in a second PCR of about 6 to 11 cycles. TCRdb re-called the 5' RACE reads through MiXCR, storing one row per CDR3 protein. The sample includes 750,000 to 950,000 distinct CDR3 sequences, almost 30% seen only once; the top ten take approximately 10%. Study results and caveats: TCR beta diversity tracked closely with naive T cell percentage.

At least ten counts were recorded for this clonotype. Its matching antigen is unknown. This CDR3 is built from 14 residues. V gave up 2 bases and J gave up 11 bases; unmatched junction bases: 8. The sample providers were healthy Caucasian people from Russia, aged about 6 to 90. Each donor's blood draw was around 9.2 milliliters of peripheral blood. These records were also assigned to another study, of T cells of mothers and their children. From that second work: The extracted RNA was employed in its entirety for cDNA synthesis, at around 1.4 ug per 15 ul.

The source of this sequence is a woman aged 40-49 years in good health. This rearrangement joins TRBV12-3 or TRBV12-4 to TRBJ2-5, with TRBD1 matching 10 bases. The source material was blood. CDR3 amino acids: CASSLYGDRGEQYF. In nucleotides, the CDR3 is TGTGCCAGCAGTTTATATGGGGACAGGGGTGAGCAGTACTTC.